The 29 T cell receptor beta chains listed next were all sequenced from one sample in a study of blood T cell repertoires in COVID-19. Clones were read by immunoSEQ multiplex PCR, and TCRdb kept only the in-frame ones, dropping some. The sample shows fewer than 350,000 clones, around 90% of them seen only once. The source material was peripheral blood. Receptors originate from a woman younger than 45 with COVID-19, enrolled during active disease.

The gene calls are TRBV2 and TRBJ1-2; D is undetermined. V lost 3 bases and J lost 2, with 13 bases in between. Germline V gives CDR1 SNHLY, CDR2 FYNNEI. CDR3 size: 15 residues. The CDR3 nucleotides read TGTGCCAGCAGTGAGGAGGGAACAGTGAACTATGGCTACACCTTC. This gives the protein CASSEEGTVNYGYTF.

The chain links TRBV29-1 to TRBJ1-2; 7 bases are shared with TRBD1. Unmatched junction bases numbered 8, after V lost 3 bases and J lost 1 base. The CDR3 totals 15 residues. Looked up from germline, CDR1 is SQVTM and CDR2 is ANQGSEA. For the CDR3, the DNA is TGCAGCGTTGACGGGGGAGCAGGGGGTAACTATGGCTACACCTTC. Translating it yields CSVDGGAGGNYGYTF.

The CDR3 sequence: CASSSRRQIETQYF. The CDR3 DNA reads TGTGCCAGCAGTTCCCGCAGACAGATAGAGACCCAGTACTTC. The chain is built from TRBV28 and TRBJ2-5; possibly TRBD1 for D (5 bases). The germline V and J ends were trimmed by 4 bases and 4 bases, with 13 bases remaining between them. Germline assignment: CDR1 MDHEN and CDR2 SYDVKM. CDR3 length: 14 amino acids.

The V gene is TRBV25-1, the J gene TRBJ2-1; a weak D match, TRBD1 (5 bases). Trimming took off 2 bases at V and 4 bases at J, with 15 bases between the two ends. Germline assignment: CDR1 MGHDK and CDR2 SYGVNS. The CDR3 has 16 amino acids. CDR3 sequence: CASSEGTGKIYNEQFF. For the CDR3, the DNA is TGTGCCAGCAGTGAAGGAACAGGAAAAATATACAATGAGCAGTTCTTC.

The chain couples TRBV3-1 (or the pseudogene TRBV3-2) to TRBJ1-2; D remains ambiguous. Between the trimmed V and J ends, which lost 5 bases and 1 base, there was a span of 8 bases. The CDR3 covers 13 residues. Germline V lookup: CDR1 LGHDT, CDR2 YNNKEL (reference sequence). The CDR3 nucleotides read TGTGCCAGCAGCTCTAACCTTAACTATGGCTACACCTTC. Translation: CASSSNLNYGYTF.

The J gene is TRBJ2-2, the V gene TRBV30, with D perhaps matching TRBD1 (6 bases). The germline V and J ends were trimmed by 4 bases and 6 bases, with 15 bases remaining between them. The CDR3 contains 14 residues. Looked up from germline, CDR1 is GTSNPN and CDR2 is SVGIG (reference sequence). The CDR3 sequence is CAWKDQGRAGELFF. The CDR3 DNA reads as TGTGCCTGGAAGGATCAGGGGCGGGCCGGGGAGCTGTTTTTT.

The V gene is TRBV10-3, the J gene TRBJ1-5; perhaps TRBD1 as D (5 bases). Trimming removed 2 bases from V and 4 bases from J, with 9 bases in between. Germline V gene data show CDR1 as ENHRY and CDR2 as SYGVKD. CDR3 length: 14 residues. The CDR3 loop is CAISEGGGNQPQHF. In DNA form, the CDR3 reads TGTGCCATCAGTGAGGGCGGGGGGAATCAGCCCCAGCATTTT.

The V gene is TRBV19, the J gene TRBJ2-6, with D perhaps matching TRBD2 (5 bases). Trimming removed 5 bases at V and 2 bases at J, with 10 bases between. The CDR3 length is 15 residues. The germline V gene has CDR1 LNHDA and CDR2 SQIVND (reference sequence). The DNA for the CDR3 is TGTGCCAGTAGTCTTCTCGGGGCTGGGGCCAACGTCCTGACTTTC. This encodes CASSLLGAGANVLTF. The entire variable domain, with the rest obtained from reference TRBV19 and TRBJ2-6, is as follows: DGGITQSPKYLFRKEGQNVTLSCEQNLNHDAMYWYRQDPGQGLRLIYYSQIVNDFQKGDIAEGYSVSREKKESFPLTVTSAQKNPTAFYLCASSLLGAGANVLTFGAGSRLTVL.

This clone has just one count. V and J are TRBV6-2 or TRBV6-3 and TRBJ2-7; possibly TRBD2 for D (6 bases). The V gene lost 1 base and the J gene lost 0 bases, with 10 bases spanning the gap. Germline V gene data show CDR1 as MNHEY and CDR2 as SVGEGT. The CDR3 spans 15 residues. The DNA of the CDR3 is TGTGCCAGCAGTTACTGGGAGGCGATCTCCTACGAGCAGTACTTC. Its protein is CASSYWEAISYEQYF.

The rearrangement uses TRBV5-1 and TRBJ1-4, with 9 bases fitting TRBD1. With V trimmed by 3 bases and J by 4 bases, 4 bases remained unmatched. The CDR3 totals 15 residues. CDR1 is SGHRS and CDR2 is YFSETQ in the germline V gene. CDR3 protein: CASSSSDRGNEKLFF. The CDR3 DNA sequence: TGCGCCAGCAGCTCGTCGGACAGGGGTAATGAAAAACTGTTTTTT.

For this clone: Sequence at one end of the junction differs from germline and may be a read error. The rearrangement joins TRBV19 to TRBJ1-2, with TRBD1 as a possible D gene (5 bases). The CDR3 has 10 amino acids. Germline values: CDR1 LNHDA, CDR2 SQIVND (reference sequence). DNA of the CDR3: TGTGCCAGTAGTCGAATCCGGGACTACTTC. Translated: CASSRIRDYF.

The rearrangement links TRBV6-4 to TRBJ2-1; 11 bases map to TRBD2. V was pared by 3 bases and J by 5 bases, with 15 bases of the junction left unmatched. Germline loops: CDR1 MRHNA, CDR2 SNTAGT. The CDR3 extends over 19 amino acids. The CDR3 loop reads CASSESSSGRFPSNNEQFF. Written as DNA, the CDR3 is TGTGCCAGCAGTGAGTCCTCTAGCGGGAGGTTCCCCTCGAACAATGAGCAGTTCTTC.

V usage is TRBV11-3 and J usage is TRBJ2-5; 10 nucleotides match TRBD1. CDR1 is SGHNT and CDR2 is YENEEA in the germline V gene. This CDR3 has 13 amino acids. Losses at the gene ends were 5 bases for V and 7 bases for J; bases not matched to a gene: 4. The CDR3 DNA reads TGTGCCAGCAGCCGGGACAGGGGAGTGACCCAGTACTTC. Amino acid sequence: CASSRDRGVTQYF.

V is TRBV24-1 and J is TRBJ2-7; D might be TRBD2 (5 bases). The CDR3 sequence is 14 residues long. Per the germline V gene, CDR1 is KGHDR and CDR2 is SFDVKD. V gave up 4 bases and J gave up 2 bases, with 11 bases separating them. The CDR3 coding sequence is TGTGCCACCAGTGACCCCAACGGGGCCTACGAGCAGTACTTC. It encodes CATSDPNGAYEQYF.

The CDR3 is CASSPTQGFRSNQPQHF. For the CDR3, the DNA is TGTGCCAGCAGTCCGACTCAGGGGTTCCGTAGTAATCAGCCCCAGCATTTT. This sequence joins TRBV28 and TRBJ1-5; possible D gene TRBD1, 6 bases. The CDR3 runs 17 residues. Trimming removed 5 bases from V and 4 bases from J, with 21 bases in between. Per the germline V gene, CDR1 is MDHEN and CDR2 is SYDVKM.

V is TRBV21-1 and J is TRBJ2-7; the D call in the table, TRBD1, was not verified against the DNA. TRBV21-1 is described as a pseudogene. There are 14 residues in the CDR3. The CDR3 DNA is TGTGCCAGCAGCTCGCGGACGGACAACTACGAGCAGTACTTC. Translated: CASSSRTDNYEQYF.

The rearrangement links TRBV7-9 to TRBJ1-2; maybe TRBD1 (5 bases). V lost 5 bases and J 8 bases, leaving 21 bases between the germline ends. The V gene's germline CDR1 is SEHNR and CDR2 FQNEAQ (reference sequence). The CDR3 has 15 amino acids. The CDR3 reads CASSHLEGRESGYTF. CDR3 nucleotide sequence: TGTGCCAGCAGCCACCTCGAGGGACGGGAGTCAGGCTACACCTTC.

J is TRBJ2-1 and V is TRBV24-1, with a weak D call TRBD2 (5 bases). The V end was cut by 0 bases, the J end by 0 bases, with 5 bases between. Germline CDR1 KGHDR, CDR2 SFDVKD. This CDR3 has 15 residues. The CDR3 region is CATSDLGSSYNEQFF. The CDR3 DNA sequence: TGTGCCACCAGTGATTTGGGGAGCTCCTACAATGAGCAGTTCTTC.

The chain recombines TRBV5-5 with TRBJ2-6, with 11 nucleotides matching TRBD1. Germline CDR1 is SGHKS and CDR2 is YYEKEE (reference sequence). The CDR3 runs to 18 residues. V shed 4 bases, J shed 4 bases, and the junction held 10 bases outside the gene matches. CDR3: CASSPYGQGASGANVLTF. The CDR3 DNA follows: TGTGCCAGCAGCCCGTATGGACAGGGGGCGTCGGGGGCCAACGTCCTGACTTTC.

The chain joins TRBV2 to TRBJ2-2, with TRBD2 as a possible D gene (5 bases). The V gene's germline CDR1 is SNHLY and CDR2 FYNNEI. V was shortened by 6 bases and J by 5 bases, with 16 bases between the two germline ends. This CDR3 has 15 amino acids. CDR3 sequence: CASSKASSTTGELFF. CDR3 DNA sequence: TGTGCCAGCAGCAAGGCTAGCAGCACAACCGGGGAGCTGTTTTTT.

V and J are TRBV5-6 and TRBJ1-5; 7 bases fit TRBD1. The V gene's germline CDR1 is SGHDT and CDR2 YYEEEE. The CDR3 runs 16 residues. Unmatched junction bases numbered 6, after V lost 3 bases and J lost 0 bases. The CDR3 DNA reads TGTGCCAGCAGCTCCCAGACAGGGTTTAGCAATCAGCCCCAGCATTTT. This gives the protein CASSSQTGFSNQPQHF.

CDR3 in DNA: TGTGCCAGCACCACCGGTTCCGGGGAGCTGTTTTTT. Its protein product is CASTTGSGELFF. The V and J genes are TRBV12-3 or TRBV12-4 and TRBJ2-2; D is ambiguous. V was clipped by 7 bases and J by 6 bases, with 9 bases between them. The CDR3 extends over 12 amino acids.

In its sample, this clone was seen once. This sequence joins TRBV9 and TRBJ2-7; D gene unclear. Trimming took off 4 bases at V and 3 bases at J, with 8 bases between the two ends. CDR1 and CDR2 from the germline V gene are SGDLS and YYNGEE. CDR3 size: 12 residues. CDR3 protein: CASSPLVYEQYF. The CDR3 DNA sequence: TGTGCCAGCAGCCCCCTAGTCTACGAGCAGTACTTC.

V is TRBV28 and J is TRBJ1-2; D is uncertain. The germline V gene has CDR1 MDHEN and CDR2 SYDVKM. The V end lost 6 bases, the J end lost 1 base, and 12 bases lay between the germline ends. CDR3 length equals 14 residues. CDR3 bases: TGTGCCAGCAGCACTATCGTGGTTAACTATGGCTACACCTTC. It encodes CASSTIVVNYGYTF.

J is TRBJ2-5 and V is TRBV12-5, with TRBD2 matching 14 bases. CDR3 size: 19 residues. Germline assignment: CDR1 LGHNT and CDR2 FRNRAP. V trimming: 7 bases; J trimming: 5 bases; junction bases outside the gene matches: 18. The CDR3 is CASAPIEDGTSGSGETQYF. CDR3 in DNA: TGTGCTAGTGCCCCAATTGAGGACGGGACTAGCGGGAGTGGCGAGACCCAGTACTTC. The full variable domain, rest sourced from reference TRBV12-5 and TRBJ2-5, is DARVTQTPRHKVTEMGQEVTMRCQPILGHNTVFWYRQTMMQGLELLAYFRNRAPLDDSGMPKDRFSAEMPDATLATLKIQPSEPRDSAVYFCASAPIEDGTSGSGETQYFGPGTRLLVL.

The chain combines TRBV7-6 with TRBJ2-7, with 8 bases aligning to TRBD1. Losses at the gene ends were 5 bases for V and 2 bases for J; bases not matched to a gene: 8. CDR1 SGHVS and CDR2 FNYEAQ come from the germline V gene. This CDR3 region has 15 residues. The CDR3 here is CASSPGTGLTYEQYF. CDR3 DNA sequence: TGTGCCAGCAGCCCCGGGACAGGCCTCACCTACGAGCAGTACTTC. The entire variable domain, with the rest obtained from reference TRBV7-6 and TRBJ2-7, is as follows: GAGVSQSPRYKVTKRGQDVALRCDPISGHVSLYWYRQALGQGPEFLTYFNYEAQQDKSGLPNDRFSAERPEGSISTLTIQRTEQRDSAMYRCASSPGTGLTYEQYFGPGTRLTVT.

The chain links TRBV28 to TRBJ2-3; 11 bases agree with TRBD2. The V gene end was trimmed by 3 bases and the J gene end by 3 bases; junction bases not matched to a gene: 5. The CDR3 consists of 16 residues. Germline CDR1 reads MDHEN; CDR2 reads SYDVKM. The CDR3 spells CASSFRLAGGTDTQYF. The CDR3 coding sequence is TGTGCCAGCAGTTTTCGGCTAGCGGGAGGTACAGATACGCAGTATTTT.

This rearrangement joins TRBV28 to TRBJ2-7, with D possibly matching TRBD2 (6 bases). V was cut by 4 bases and J by 4 bases, with 17 bases left in between. This CDR3 has 15 amino acids. Germline loops: CDR1 MDHEN, CDR2 SYDVKM. DNA of the CDR3: TGTGCCAGCAGTTCCGTGGGGGGAGTGGGGTACGAGCAGTACTTC. Its translation: CASSSVGGVGYEQYF.

The V gene is TRBV19, the J gene TRBJ2-1; 7 nucleotides line up with TRBD1. Germline CDR1 is LNHDA and CDR2 is SQIVND (reference sequence). V lost 8 bases to trimming and J lost 4 bases; unmatched junction nucleotides: 5. This CDR3 spans 13 amino acids. CDR3: CASRQGSYNEQFF. The DNA of the CDR3 is TGTGCCAGTCGACAGGGTTCTTACAATGAGCAGTTCTTC. Looking up the rest from reference TRBV19 and TRBJ2-1 gives the full variable domain: DGGITQSPKYLFRKEGQNVTLSCEQNLNHDAMYWYRQDPGQGLRLIYYSQIVNDFQKGDIAEGYSVSREKKESFPLTVTSAQKNPTAFYLCASRQGSYNEQFFGPGTRLTVL.